This T cell receptor beta chain originates from a study of T cell responses to AZD1222 COVID-19 vaccine. Trimming stripped 0 bases from V and 6 bases from J, with 12 bases between. The CDR3 runs 14 residues. Germline lookup yields CDR1 SGHNT and CDR2 YYREEE (reference sequence). Clones were sequenced by immunoSEQ multiplex PCR, and TCRdb holds only the in-frame ones, with some missing. The sample carries 80,000 to 90,000 clones, about 91% recorded once. The source was peripheral blood, collected on day 0 of AZD1222 vaccination. This TCR was recovered from an adult in good health. The chain couples TRBV5-4 to TRBJ1-1; unclear D gene. CDR3 sequence (DNA): TGTGCCAGCAGCTTGGTACCTACACGCGCTGAAGCTTTCTTT. It yields the protein CASSLVPTRAEAFF.